This TCR beta chain was documented in a study of spatial heterogeneity in lung cancer. Study outcomes and limitations: The study found that expanded intratumoral alpha and beta TCR counts tracked tumor mutation counts.

In TCRdb, the 5' RACE reads were re-called with MiXCR into one record per CDR3 protein. This sample has 4,500 to 7,000 distinct CDR3 sequences, with more than 4% found just once. This clonotype was counted at least ten times. Its antigen remains unidentified. Time point specified: sample taken at primary tumor resection. The TCR sequence derives from a male donor with early-stage non-small cell lung cancer. The source was lung tumor tissue, collected at surgery.

As DNA, the CDR3 is TGTGCCAGCAGTTCCACATACACAGATACGCAGTATTTT. It encodes CASSSTYTDTQYF. V gene TRBV27 combines with J gene TRBJ2-3; D is unclear. Trimming took off 4 bases at V and 2 bases at J, with 7 bases between the two ends. Germline V CDR1 and CDR2: MNHEY, SMNVEV (reference sequence). CDR3 length equals 13 residues.